The rows below give T cell receptor beta chains drawn from one sample of a study of shared clonotypes between healthy human individuals. Sequencing used immunoSEQ multiplex PCR; TCRdb keeps in-frame clones, though not all of them. The sample gives roughly 2,000,000 clones, less than 95% of which show up once; roughly 1.2% is in the top ten. The sample comprised naive CD8+ T cells sorted from blood. These TCRs come from a man aged 18 to 29 in good health. Each CDR3 is given with its conserved first and last residue. D genes are given only for firm matches. Clone size appears in some rows only: once, few, many, or a class for an expanded clone.

TRBJ2-6 | TRBV7-9 | TRBD1 | NA | CASSLVQGASGANVLTF | TGTGCCAGCAGCTTAGTGCAGGGGGCATCTGGGGCCAACGTCCTGACTTTC
TRBJ1-5 | TRBV4-3 | TRBD1 | NA | CASSPGTGALNQPQHF | TGCGCCAGCAGCCCTGGGACAGGGGCACTCAATCAGCCCCAGCATTTT
TRBJ2-1 | TRBV6-1 | NA | NA | CASSGWGVDEQFF | TGTGCCAGCAGCGGTTGGGGGGTAGATGAGCAGTTCTTC
TRBJ2-5 | TRBV30 | TRBD2 | NA | CAWTSAGGPGETQYF | TGTGCCTGGACGTCTGCGGGGGGGCCAGGAGAGACCCAGTACTTC
TRBJ1-3 | TRBV4-1 | NA | NA | CASSQDRGTGNTIYF | TGCGCCAGCAGCCAAGATAGGGGGACTGGAAACACCATATATTTT
TRBJ2-7 | TRBV6-1 | TRBD1 | NA | CASSEGTGPYEQYF | TGTGCCAGCAGTGAAGGGACAGGCCCCTACGAGCAGTACTTC
TRBJ2-1 | TRBV7-3 | TRBD2 | NA | CASSPSGGYNEQFF | TGTGCCAGCAGCCCTAGCGGGGGATACAATGAGCAGTTCTTC
TRBJ2-1 | TRBV7-2 | TRBD2 | NA | CASSLAVIAGGSNEQFF | TGTGCCAGCAGCTTAGCGGTGATAGCGGGAGGGTCAAATGAGCAGTTCTTC
TRBJ2-7 | TRBV5-1 | NA | NA | CASSWTADYEQYF | TGCGCCAGCAGCTGGACGGCAGACTACGAGCAGTACTTC
TRBJ2-3 | TRBV27 | NA | NA | CASRLLGTDTQYF | TGTGCCAGCAGACTTCTTGGCACAGATACGCAGTATTTT
TRBJ2-1 | TRBV6-1 | NA | NA | CASSEALPYNEQFF | TGTGCCAGCAGTGAAGCCCTACCCTACAATGAGCAGTTCTTC
TRBJ2-7 | TRBV27 | TRBD2 | NA | CASTSGYEQYF | TGTGCCAGCACTAGCGGCTACGAGCAGTACTTC
TRBJ2-1 | TRBV6-6 | NA | NA | CASKVGNSYNEQFF | TGTGCCAGCAAGGTGGGGAACTCCTACAATGAGCAGTTCTTC
TRBJ2-1 | TRBV28 | NA | NA | CASSLGGGRVEQFF | TGTGCCAGCAGTTTAGGTGGGGGGCGGGTTGAGCAGTTCTTC
TRBJ2-7 | TRBV10-2 | TRBD1 | NA | CASREQGGSYEQYF | TGCGCCAGCAGAGAACAGGGGGGTTCCTACGAGCAGTACTTC
TRBJ2-5 | TRBV5-4 | TRBD1 | NA | CASSLGDSSQETQYF | TGTGCCAGCAGCTTGGGGGACAGTTCCCAAGAGACCCAGTACTTC
TRBJ2-7 | TRBV5-4 | NA | few | CASSLVGSYEQYF | TGTGCCAGCAGCTTGGTGGGCTCCTACGAGCAGTACTTC
TRBJ2-3 | TRBV19 | TRBD1 | NA | CASSTTQDRGSTDTQYF | TGTGCCAGTAGTACGACCCAGGACAGGGGTAGCACAGATACGCAGTATTTT
TRBJ2-5 | TRBV14 | NA | NA | CASSLTRGALIETQYF | TGTGCCAGCAGCCTGACCCGGGGGGCGCTGATAGAGACCCAGTACTTC
TRBJ1-6 | TRBV27 | NA | NA | CASSSQGHDSPLHF | TGTGCCAGCAGTTCGCAGGGGCACGATTCACCCCTCCACTTT
TRBJ2-3 | TRBV7-9 | NA | NA | CASMGQGGTDTQYF | TGTGCCAGCATGGGTCAGGGAGGCACAGATACGCAGTATTTT
TRBJ2-7 | TRBV27 | TRBD2 | once | CASSLSSGTYEQYF | TGTGCCAGCAGTTTGTCTAGCGGGACCTACGAGCAGTACTTC
TRBJ2-7 | TRBV28 | NA | NA | CASTEYRESYEQYF | TGTGCCAGCACCGAATACAGGGAATCCTACGAGCAGTACTTC
TRBJ2-7 | TRBV27 | NA | NA | CASSLSPGSHEQYF | TGTGCCAGCAGTTTAAGTCCGGGCTCGCACGAGCAGTACTTC
TRBJ2-7 | TRBV27 | TRBD2 | NA | CASSLSPSGDYSYEQYF | TGTGCCAGCAGTTTATCACCTAGCGGGGATTACTCCTACGAGCAGTACTTC
TRBJ2-5 | TRBV27 | NA | NA | CASSLLGRGETQYF | TGTGCCAGCAGTTTATTAGGCAGGGGAGAGACCCAGTACTTC
TRBJ2-7 | TRBV4-1 | NA | NA | CASSHSQGRIYEQYF | TGCGCCAGCAGCCATAGTCAGGGTCGGATCTACGAGCAGTACTTC
TRBJ1-2 | TRBV5-6 | NA | NA | CASSLDSSNYGYTF | TGTGCCAGCAGCTTAGACAGCTCAAACTATGGCTACACCTTC
TRBJ2-1 | TRBV9 | TRBD2 | once | CASSPYRDRGSSGGLYNEQFF | TGTGCCAGCAGCCCCTACCGCGACAGGGGATCTAGCGGGGGCCTTTACAATGAGCAGTTCTTC
TRBJ2-1 | TRBV2 | TRBD1 | NA | CASEPGQLGNEQFF | TGTGCCAGCGAACCGGGACAGCTGGGCAATGAGCAGTTCTTC
TRBJ2-1 | TRBV28 | TRBD2 | once | CASSERGSQNEQFF | TGTGCCAGCAGTGAGCGGGGGAGTCAGAATGAGCAGTTCTTC